The 25 T cell receptor beta chains reported below all come from one sample, sequenced in a study of graft-versus-host responses after intestinal transplantation (dated by TCRdb to the early 2020s). The time point label, as the study defines it: cells obtained before transplantation from donor or recipient. The antigens these receptors bind are not known. Receptors were amplified or captured by the immunoSEQ multiplex PCR assay. TCRdb provides this immuneACCESS table in a form limited to in-frame rearrangements. Some clones are lacking; in checked studies, under half of them reflect an unresolved V gene, and why the rest are absent is not known. This sample comprises about 59,000 clones, approximately 94% of them detected only once. The biggest ten clones account for about 0.4% of the sample. The specimen comprised unstimulated CD4+ T cells sorted from spleen or lymph node cells, sampled before transplant. These receptors were collected from a human donor who was the organ donor for an intestinal transplant.

The CDR3 bases are TGTGCCAGCAGCCGACAGGGATACGAGCAGTACTTC. This codes for CASSRQGYEQYF. V and J are TRBV5-4 and TRBJ2-7; 7 positions agree with TRBD1. The germline V gene encodes CDR1 SGHNT and CDR2 YYREEE (reference sequence). The trim removed 4 bases at V and 4 bases at J, leaving 2 bases unmatched. CDR3 length: 12 residues.

With respect to this clone: The sample contains more than one DNA sequence encoding this CDR3. The chain carries TRBV25-1 and TRBJ2-2; D might be TRBD1 (6 bases). The CDR3 extends over 14 amino acids. Trimming took 2 bases from V and 3 from J, leaving 7 bases between them. The V gene's germline CDR1 is MGHDK and CDR2 SYGVNS. CDR3 region: CASSEGTYTGELFF. The CDR3 bases are TGTGCCAGCAGTGAAGGGACATACACCGGGGAGCTGTTTTTT. Full variable domain (missing parts from reference TRBV25-1 and TRBJ2-2): EADIYQTPRYLVIGTGKKITLECSQTMGHDKMYWYQQDPGMELHLIHYSYGVNSTEKGDLSSESTVSRIRTEHFPLTLESARPSHTSQYLCASSEGTYTGELFFGEGSRLTVL.

The chain joins TRBV7-9 to TRBJ1-1; D call uncertain. This CDR3 region has 13 residues. V was cut by 1 base and J by 5 bases, with 8 bases left in between. Germline V CDR1 and CDR2: SEHNR, FQNEAQ (reference sequence). CDR3 loop: CASSLEGRTEAFF. The DNA for the CDR3 is TGTGCCAGCAGCTTAGAAGGGCGGACTGAAGCTTTCTTT. The full variable domain, with the rest looked up from reference TRBV7-9 and TRBJ1-1, is DTGVSQNPRHKITKRGQNVTFRCDPISEHNRLYWYRQTLGQGPEFLTYFQNEAQLEKSRLLSDRFSAERPKGSFSTLEIQRTEQGDSAMYLCASSLEGRTEAFFGQGTRLTVV.

The chain carries TRBV7-9 and TRBJ1-2; D is perhaps TRBD1 (6 bases). Germline V gene sequence: CDR1 SEHNR, CDR2 FQNEAQ (reference sequence). The ends were cut back, 3 bases at V and 2 bases at J, with 7 bases in the middle. This CDR3 spans 13 amino acids. In DNA, the CDR3 is TGTGCCAGCAGCTTCACAGGGAACTATGGCTACACCTTC. This sequence encodes CASSFTGNYGYTF.

This clone was observed once. J is TRBJ2-5 and V is TRBV6-6; D is unresolved. The J call may be faulty, since TRBJ2-7 better matches the DNA end. CDR3 size: 14 residues. The V gene's germline CDR1 is MNHNY and CDR2 SVGAGI (reference sequence). Here the CDR3 reads CASIGFRRTYEQYF. In nucleotides, the CDR3 is TGTGCCAGCATCGGTTTTCGGCGGACCTACGAGCAGTACTTC.

The CDR3 loop is CASSHYRGTPGLGSYNEQFF. CDR3 coding DNA: TGCGCCAGCAGCCACTATCGGGGAACCCCGGGACTAGGGTCCTACAATGAGCAGTTCTTC. V and J are TRBV4-3 and TRBJ2-1, with 8 bases fitting TRBD2. The CDR3 loop spans 20 amino acids. The V gene end was trimmed by 3 bases and the J gene end by 1 base; junction bases not matched to a gene: 17. Germline V lookup: CDR1 LGHNA, CDR2 YSLEER.

This rearrangement joins TRBV27 to TRBJ1-2, with 10 bases lining up with TRBD1. The V segment lost 2 bases and the J segment 0 bases; nucleotides outside the gene matches: 3. The CDR3 is made up of 16 amino acids. Germline CDR1 is MNHEY and CDR2 is SMNVEV (reference sequence). The CDR3 sequence: CASSLMGTGANYGYTF. CDR3 sequence (DNA): TGTGCCAGCAGTTTAATGGGGACAGGGGCTAACTATGGCTACACCTTC.

The chain has TRBV5-1 and TRBJ2-5; the D is unclear. From germline, CDR1 is SGHRS and CDR2 YFSETQ. Trimming stripped 0 bases from V and 0 bases from J, with 3 bases between. The CDR3 spans 13 residues. This chain's CDR3 is CASSLVHQETQYF. CDR3 nucleotides: TGCGCCAGCAGCTTGGTTCACCAAGAGACCCAGTACTTC.

V usage is TRBV7-3 and J usage is TRBJ2-2; D gene uncertain. V lost 1 base and J lost 8, with 5 bases in between. CDR1 is SGHTA and CDR2 is FQGTGA in the germline V gene. CDR3 length: 12 residues. The CDR3 sequence: CASSLIRGELFF. The CDR3 nucleotides are TGTGCCAGCAGCTTAATCAGGGGGGAGCTGTTTTTT.

This sequence joins TRBV6-5 and TRBJ2-3, with D maybe TRBD1 (6 bases). Trimming took off 2 bases at V and 3 bases at J, with 15 bases between the two ends. Per germline, CDR1 MNHEY and CDR2 SVGAGI. CDR3 length: 16 amino acids. Here the CDR3 reads CASSYGRQGLTDTQYF. The CDR3 coding sequence is TGTGCCAGCAGTTACGGTCGGCAGGGGCTGACAGATACGCAGTATTTT.

In its sample, this clone was seen once. The J gene is TRBJ2-1, the V gene TRBV6-5, with a possible D match to TRBD2 (6 bases). Between the trimmed V and J ends, which lost 8 bases and 6 bases, there was a span of 14 bases. Germline V gives CDR1 MNHEY, CDR2 SVGAGI. The CDR3 consists of 13 residues. This CDR3 reads CASRPGGGNEQFF. As DNA, the CDR3 is TGTGCCAGCCGCCCCGGGGGTGGCAATGAGCAGTTCTTC.

The V and J genes are TRBV6-5 and TRBJ2-3; D is unresolved. This CDR3 region has 11 residues. Trimming stripped 4 bases from V and 3 bases from J, with 2 bases between. Germline V CDR1 and CDR2: MNHEY, SVGAGI. This CDR3 is CASSWTDTQYF. CDR3 nucleotides: TGTGCCAGCAGTTGGACAGATACGCAGTATTTT.

This sequence joins TRBV7-2 and TRBJ2-7, with 7 bases that match TRBD2. Germline assignment: CDR1 SGHTA and CDR2 FQGNSA. The CDR3 runs to 12 residues. V was clipped by 2 bases and J by 7 bases; unmatched bases: 2. CDR3 nucleotide sequence: TGTGCCAGCAGCTTATGGGGGGGTGAGCAGTACTTC. Amino acid sequence: CASSLWGGEQYF.

The chain recombines TRBV7-2 with TRBJ1-1; D gene ambiguous. The germline V and J ends were trimmed by 3 bases and 2 bases, with 7 bases remaining between them. There are 13 residues in the CDR3. Germline V gene lookup returns CDR1 SGHTA and CDR2 FQGNSA. CDR3 amino acids: CASSLYRNTEAFF. The CDR3 DNA sequence: TGTGCCAGCAGCTTGTACCGCAACACTGAAGCTTTCTTT.

A single count supports this clone. The J gene is TRBJ2-2, the V gene TRBV5-1, with D uncertain. The length of the CDR3 is 14 residues. Germline-derived CDR1 and CDR2 are SGHRS and YFSETQ. V shed 5 bases and J shed 3 bases, with 11 bases lying between them. Here the CDR3 DNA reads TGCGCCAGCAGACAGCTGGTAGACACCGGGGAGCTGTTTTTT. Residues: CASRQLVDTGELFF.

With regard to this clone: A junction boundary mismatches the germline segment, possibly from a read error. The gene calls are TRBV20-1 and TRBJ1-1, with D hard to call. This CDR3 contains 11 residues. Germline V gives CDR1 DFQATT, CDR2 SNEGSKA (reference sequence). CDR3 sequence: CSARGNIEAFF. The CDR3 nucleotides are TGCAGTGCTAGAGGGAACATTGAAGCTTTCTTT.

Worth noting for this clone: The same CDR3 also results from other DNA sequences found in this sample. CDR3 in DNA: TGTGCCACCTCCGTTGGGGTTATCAACTATGGCTACACCTTC. It translates to CATSVGVINYGYTF. The V gene is TRBV19, the J gene TRBJ1-2; D is unclear. V was trimmed by 10 bases and J by 2 bases, leaving 17 bases between them. Per the germline V gene, CDR1 is LNHDA and CDR2 is SQIVND (reference sequence). The CDR3 totals 14 residues.

This chain uses TRBV2 with TRBJ2-3; 12 nucleotides agree with TRBD2. The length of the CDR3 is 16 residues. Unmatched junction bases numbered 10, after V lost 10 bases and J lost 2 bases. Germline CDR1 reads SNHLY; CDR2 reads FYNNEI. CDR3 sequence reads: CATKTTSGGVTDTQYF. In DNA form, the CDR3 reads TGTGCCACCAAGACGACTAGCGGGGGTGTCACAGATACGCAGTATTTT. Together with reference TRBV2 and TRBJ2-3, the CDR3 gives the full variable domain: EPEVTQTPSHQVTQMGQEVILRCVPISNHLYFYWYRQILGQKVEFLVSFYNNEISEKSEIFDDQFSVERPDGSNFTLKIRSTKLEDSAMYFCATKTTSGGVTDTQYFGPGTRLTVL.

V and J are TRBV19 and TRBJ2-4; D might be TRBD2 (6 bases). There are 16 residues in the CDR3. CDR1 and CDR2 (germline): LNHDA, SQIVND (reference sequence). The V end was cut by 5 bases, the J end by 3 bases, with 17 bases between. CDR3 loop: CASSPVADRHKNIQYF. The CDR3 DNA follows: TGTGCCAGTAGTCCCGTAGCGGACCGCCACAAAAACATTCAGTACTTC.

The chain carries TRBV7-2 and TRBJ2-7; TRBD1 is a possible D gene (6 bases). The V gene's germline CDR1 is SGHTA and CDR2 FQGNSA. This CDR3 has 13 amino acids. Trimming removed 1 base from V and 2 bases from J, with 6 bases in between. The CDR3 is CASSLDRAYEQYF. For the CDR3, the DNA is TGTGCCAGCAGCTTAGACAGGGCCTACGAGCAGTACTTC.

This clone was picked up a small number of times. Other DNA sequences in the same sample also yield this CDR3. The rearrangement uses TRBV5-1 and TRBJ2-1, with no clear D. There are 11 residues in the CDR3. Germline CDR1 SGHRS, CDR2 YFSETQ. Deletions cut 2 bases from V and 4 bases from J, with 1 base between. The CDR3 reads CASSFYNEQFF. DNA of the CDR3: TGCGCCAGCAGCTTTTACAATGAGCAGTTCTTC. The full variable domain, its missing parts supplied by reference TRBV5-1 and TRBJ2-1, is KAGVTQTPRYLIKTRGQQVTLSCSPISGHRSVSWYQQTPGQGLQFLFEYFSETQRNKGNFPGRFSGRQFSNSRSEMNVSTLELGDSALYLCASSFYNEQFFGPGTRLTVL.

The gene calls are TRBV5-5 and TRBJ2-5; no definite D call. This CDR3 comprises 13 residues. V was pared by 0 bases and J by 3 bases, with 6 bases between. Germline CDR1 reads SGHKS; CDR2 reads YYEKEE (reference sequence). In nucleotides, the CDR3 is TGTGCCAGCAGCTTGGGAAGGGAAGAGACCCAGTACTTC. Protein sequence: CASSLGREETQYF.

This chain links TRBV5-4 with TRBJ2-1, with D possibly called TRBD1 or TRBD2 (5 bases each). The CDR3 spans 16 residues. Germline loops: CDR1 SGHNT, CDR2 YYREEE (reference sequence). V gave up 0 bases and J gave up 4 bases, with 14 bases separating them. CDR3 nucleotide sequence: TGTGCCAGCAGCTTGGCCGGGACCCAACTTTACAATGAGCAGTTCTTC. It encodes CASSLAGTQLYNEQFF.

The rearrangement joins TRBV5-1 to TRBJ1-2; D is perhaps TRBD1 (5 bases). The CDR3 consists of 15 residues. Trimming removed 4 bases at V and 2 bases at J, with 15 bases between. The germline V gene has CDR1 SGHRS and CDR2 YFSETQ. This chain's CDR3 is CASSPSATANYGYTF. CDR3 DNA: TGCGCCAGCAGCCCTTCCGCGACAGCCAACTATGGCTACACCTTC.

The rearrangement uses TRBV7-2 and TRBJ1-4, with D perhaps TRBD1 (6 bases). Trimming took 3 bases from V and 8 from J, leaving 13 bases between them. CDR1 is SGHTA and CDR2 is FQGNSA in the germline V gene. The CDR3 totals 14 residues. The CDR3 sequence: CASSFPGAVEKLFF. In nucleotides, the CDR3 is TGTGCCAGCAGCTTCCCGGGGGCTGTCGAAAAACTGTTTTTT.